This entry describes one T cell receptor (beta chain). Its recognized antigen is unknown. Base quality data are lacking; no much larger clone is found one base away. The library was built by means of the immunoSEQ multiplex PCR assay. Deep sequencing of rearranged TCR beta loci, alongside multiparametric flow cytometry, was used to profile T cell repertoires. This immuneACCESS table, as held by TCRdb, lists in-frame sequences with V and J called but not all clones. Of the missing ones, under half trace to an unresolved V gene in checked studies; the others have no known cause. The sample table holds tens of thousands of clones, of which 75% to 90% were seen once. 6% to 8.5% of the sample goes to the ten largest clones. The data were obtained in a study of lymphopenia after photon versus proton radiotherapy (dated by TCRdb to the late 2010s). Study-level background: The study compared the immunological effects of photon versus proton radiation therapy in patients with gastrointestinal tumors who developed high-grade lymphopenia. The cohort comprised approximately 21 patients with gastrointestinal tumors who received either photon or proton therapy and then developed lymphopenia. The study aimed to characterize how the two radiation modalities differ in their impact on the immune system. The paper's findings and limits, for the study overall: Across the cohort, an inverse correlation was found between a larger post-nadir drop in TCR diversity and overall survival time among patients who died. After the lymphocyte count nadir, repertoires from photon-treated patients showed oligoclonal expansion, particularly of CD8+ Temra cells, and this expansion drove the decline in diversity. The survival association was assessed only in patients who died, and better survival with proton therapy was presented by the authors as a possibility rather than a demonstrated result. During treatment, patients who received proton therapy stayed relatively stable, whereas patients who received photon therapy lost naive T cells and TCR diversity and gained effector/memory populations.

Trimming accounts for 10 bases at V and 4 bases at J, while the number of junction bases matched to no gene is 9. From cysteine to phenylalanine, the CDR3 is 13 amino acids long. The DNA shown is the 39-base CDR3, in frame from base 1. The germline V gene (reference sequence) sets CDR1 to LNHDA and CDR2 to SQIVND. The rearrangement joined TRBV19 to TRBJ2-5; TRBD1 aligns with 7 central bases. Material: peripheral blood, obtained from a patient treated with proton-based radiotherapy. This TCR was recovered from a woman aged 65 to 85 with pancreatic cancer. Some clones in this sample may be carry-over from other donors' samples. The encoded CDR3 is CATSGTARETQYF. The DNA is TGTGCCACCTCAGGGACAGCGAGAGAGACCCAGTACTTC.